This T cell receptor beta chain was sequenced in a study of shared clonotypes between healthy human individuals. Measured with immunoSEQ multiplex PCR; TCRdb has only the in-frame clones, and not every one. The table lists over 1.5 million clones, approximately 98% of them singletons. CDR1 and CDR2 (germline): WNHNN, SYGVQD (reference sequence). This CDR3 spans 13 amino acids. The ends lost 4 bases at V and 7 bases at J; junction bases unmatched: 4. As to this clone: Its matching antigen is unknown.

A CD45RA-negative memory subset and a CD45RA+ naive subset were separated from the CD4+ cells. Study findings and constraints: Though the depth was large, rarefaction showed that sorted-subset sequencing was incomplete. Relative to their counterparts shared across all four donors, non-shared clonotypes exhibited diminished generation probabilities. The small donor group covered limited genetic and exposure diversity.

The receptor's source is a man aged 30 to 39 in good health. Input material: naive CD4+ T cells sorted from blood. Subset reported: CD45RA+ positively selected. The rearrangement links TRBV10-1 to TRBJ2-1; 7 bases agree with TRBD2. CDR3 in amino acids: CASSGISGNEQFF. Here the CDR3 DNA reads TGCGCCAGCAGTGGGATTAGCGGGAATGAGCAGTTCTTC.